This T cell receptor beta chain came from a study of T cells in Graves' hyperthyroidism and ophthalmopathy. From RNA transcripts, TCR beta CDR3 regions were amplified. The TCR CDR3 first-round RT-PCR relied on the HTBI primer set. TCRdb independently ran MiXCR on the multiplex PCR reads; one entry per CDR3 protein. This sample carries about 400,000 distinct CDR3 sequences, more than 14% of them seen once, and the ten largest clones take around a fifth. A note on this clonotype: The antigen is not known.

Findings of the study overall: Blood samples included most of the expanded thyroid clonotypes exceeding 0.001.

Diagnoses used clinical symptoms, serum thyroxine and TRAb, thyroid ultrasound and orbital computed tomography. Using about 10 ml of fresh peripheral blood, PBMCs were prepared. Trimming took 3 bases from V and 8 from J, leaving 13 bases between them. Germline CDR1 is LNHDA and CDR2 is SQIVND (reference sequence). This CDR3 has 13 residues. This rearrangement joins TRBV19 to TRBJ1-2; possible D gene TRBD1, 6 bases. Material for sequencing was blood. The TCR originated in a young woman with Graves' ophthalmopathy. The CDR3 is CASSIYRAEGYTF. CDR3 in DNA: TGTGCCAGTAGTATCTACAGGGCGGAGGGCTACACCTTC.